Given below is one TCR beta chain in context. Antigen: not known. Only in-frame clones appear in the TCRdb table, and some are missing; sequencing was by immunoSEQ multiplex PCR. Of 12,000 or so clones listed, around 2.1% are singletons. Treatment was busulfan-fludarabine conditioning, a marrow graft, and cyclophosphamide on days +3 and +4. The data derive from a study of T cells after posttransplantation cyclophosphamide. Overall study findings and caveats: Donor CD8+ memory clones often dominated recipient blood repertoires at later times.

This CDR3 is built from 15 residues. CDR1 is SGHVS, CDR2 FNYEAQ, per germline. Deletions cut 5 bases from V and 3 bases from J, with 17 bases between. Sequencing used PBMCs, obtained after allogeneic stem cell transplant with posttransplant cyclophosphamide. The receptor was isolated from a male patient aged 30 to 39 who received an allogeneic stem cell transplant from a related donor, was CMV-positive, and had no GVHD. Some T cells may be provided by the graft donor. V is TRBV7-6 and J is TRBJ2-7, with a weak D call TRBD1 (6 bases). The CDR3 reads CASSPTGLDGYEQYF. The CDR3 DNA follows: TGTGCCAGCAGCCCGACAGGCCTGGATGGCTACGAGCAGTACTTC.